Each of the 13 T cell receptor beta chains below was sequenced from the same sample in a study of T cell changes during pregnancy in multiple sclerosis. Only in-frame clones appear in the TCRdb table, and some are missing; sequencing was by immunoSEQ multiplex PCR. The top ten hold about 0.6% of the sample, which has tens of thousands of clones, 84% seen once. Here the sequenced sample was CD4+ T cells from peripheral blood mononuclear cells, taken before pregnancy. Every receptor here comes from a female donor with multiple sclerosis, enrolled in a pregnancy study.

CDR3 in DNA: TGTGCCAGCAGCTTAGCCGGGGGAGGGCGTGGAGAACTGTTTTTT. Translated, it gives CASSLAGGGRGELFF. The chain has TRBV11-2 and TRBJ1-4; tentative D call: TRBD1 (5 bases). The CDR3 is made up of 15 amino acids. The germline V gene encodes CDR1 SGHAT and CDR2 FQNNGV. Trimming pared 1 base from V and 12 bases from J, leaving 18 bases between.

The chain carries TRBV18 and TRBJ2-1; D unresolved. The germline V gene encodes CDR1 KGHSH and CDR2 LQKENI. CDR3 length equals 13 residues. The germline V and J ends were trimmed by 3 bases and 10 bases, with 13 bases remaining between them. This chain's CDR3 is CASSPPAVGEQFF. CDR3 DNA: TGTGCCAGCTCACCTCCCGCGGTCGGGGAGCAGTTCTTC.

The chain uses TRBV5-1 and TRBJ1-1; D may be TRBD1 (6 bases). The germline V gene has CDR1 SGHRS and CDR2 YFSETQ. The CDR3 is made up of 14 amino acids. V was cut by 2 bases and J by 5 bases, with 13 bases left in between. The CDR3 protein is CASSFQQGGTEAFF. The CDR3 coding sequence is TGCGCCAGCAGCTTCCAACAGGGCGGTACTGAAGCTTTCTTT.

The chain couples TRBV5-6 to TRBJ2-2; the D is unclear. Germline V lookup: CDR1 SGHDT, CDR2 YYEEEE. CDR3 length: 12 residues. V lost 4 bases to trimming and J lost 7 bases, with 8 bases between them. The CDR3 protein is CASSHTSGELFF. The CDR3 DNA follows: TGTGCCAGCAGCCATACAAGCGGGGAGCTGTTTTTT.

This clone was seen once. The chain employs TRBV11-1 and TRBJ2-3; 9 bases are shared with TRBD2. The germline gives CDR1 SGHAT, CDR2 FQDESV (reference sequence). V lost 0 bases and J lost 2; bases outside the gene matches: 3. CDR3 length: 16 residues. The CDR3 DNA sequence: TGTGCCAGCAGCTTAGCGCCTAGCGGGAACACAGATACGCAGTATTTT. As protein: CASSLAPSGNTDTQYF.

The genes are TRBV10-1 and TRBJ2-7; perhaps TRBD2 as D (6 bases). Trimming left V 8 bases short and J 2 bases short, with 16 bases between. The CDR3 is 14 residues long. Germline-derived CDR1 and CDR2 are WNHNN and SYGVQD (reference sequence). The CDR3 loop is CASGGREATYEQYF. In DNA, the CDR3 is TGCGCCAGCGGCGGCAGGGAGGCGACCTACGAGCAGTACTTC.

The CDR3 DNA follows: TGCGCCAGCAGCGCGGGACTAGCGGGAGGCCTCTACGAGCAGTACTTC. Translation gives CASSAGLAGGLYEQYF. The chain has TRBV5-1 and TRBJ2-7; 15 bases align to TRBD2. V trimming: 4 bases; J trimming: 3 bases; junction bases outside the gene matches: 5. The germline V gene encodes CDR1 SGHRS and CDR2 YFSETQ. There are 16 residues in the CDR3. The whole variable domain, remainder taken from reference TRBV5-1 and TRBJ2-7, is KAGVTQTPRYLIKTRGQQVTLSCSPISGHRSVSWYQQTPGQGLQFLFEYFSETQRNKGNFPGRFSGRQFSNSRSEMNVSTLELGDSALYLCASSAGLAGGLYEQYFGPGTRLTVT.

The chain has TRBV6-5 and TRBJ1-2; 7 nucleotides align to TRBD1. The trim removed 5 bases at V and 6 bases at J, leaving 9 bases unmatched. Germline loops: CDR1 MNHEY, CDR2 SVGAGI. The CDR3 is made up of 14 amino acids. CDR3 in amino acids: CASSPRRDSHGYTF. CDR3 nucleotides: TGTGCCAGCAGTCCCCGGCGGGACAGCCATGGCTACACCTTC.

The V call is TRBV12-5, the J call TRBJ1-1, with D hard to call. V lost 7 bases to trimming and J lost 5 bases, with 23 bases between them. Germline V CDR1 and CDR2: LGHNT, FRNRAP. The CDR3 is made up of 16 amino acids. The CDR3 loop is CASAREGWLSKTEAFF. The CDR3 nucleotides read TGTGCTAGTGCCCGCGAGGGATGGCTATCGAAGACTGAAGCTTTCTTT.

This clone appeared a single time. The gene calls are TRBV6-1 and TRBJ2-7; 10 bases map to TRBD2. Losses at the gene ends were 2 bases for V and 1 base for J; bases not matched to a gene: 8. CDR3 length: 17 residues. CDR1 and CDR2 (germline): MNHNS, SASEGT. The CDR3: CASSELPSGSDSYEQYF. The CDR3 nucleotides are TGTGCCAGCAGTGAACTCCCTAGCGGGAGTGATTCCTACGAGCAGTACTTC.

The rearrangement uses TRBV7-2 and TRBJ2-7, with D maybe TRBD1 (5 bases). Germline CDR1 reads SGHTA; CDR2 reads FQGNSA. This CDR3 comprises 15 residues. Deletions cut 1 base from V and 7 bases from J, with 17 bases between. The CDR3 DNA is TGTGCCAGCAGCTTAGTGGGGCAGCCAGAAAAGGAGCAGTACTTC. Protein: CASSLVGQPEKEQYF.

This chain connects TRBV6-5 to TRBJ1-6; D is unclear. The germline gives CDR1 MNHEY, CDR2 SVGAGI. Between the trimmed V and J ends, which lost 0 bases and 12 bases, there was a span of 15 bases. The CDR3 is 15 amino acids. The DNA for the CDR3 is TGTGCCAGCAGTTACTCACCCGGCAGCGTCCAACCCCTCCACTTT. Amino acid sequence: CASSYSPGSVQPLHF.

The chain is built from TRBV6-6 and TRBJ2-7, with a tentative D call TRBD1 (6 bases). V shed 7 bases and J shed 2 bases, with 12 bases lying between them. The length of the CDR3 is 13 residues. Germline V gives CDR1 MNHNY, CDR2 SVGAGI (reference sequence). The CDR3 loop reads CASKVEGAYEQYF. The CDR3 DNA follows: TGTGCCAGCAAGGTAGAGGGGGCCTACGAGCAGTACTTC.